This is a list of T cell receptor beta chains from one sample in a study of shared clonotypes between healthy human individuals. The protocol was immunoSEQ multiplex PCR, while the TCRdb copy is restricted to in-frame clones and leaves out a portion. The sample has 640,000 or so clones, less than 80% seen once. Specimen: memory CD4+ T cells sorted from blood. The receptors originated from a young woman in good health. Each CDR3 is given with its conserved first and last residue. D genes are given only for firm matches. Rows may omit the clone size; those that give it use once, few, many or a size class.

j_call clone_size d_call cdr3_length v_call cdr3_aa cdr3_nt
TRBJ1-3 . . 16 TRBV7-8 CASSLPSGAGKNTIYF TGTGCCAGCAGCTTACCTTCCGGGGCAGGGAAGAACACCATATATTTT
TRBJ1-2 . . 13 TRBV10-3 CAISERDEGGYTF TGTGCCATCAGTGAAAGGGACGAAGGGGGCTACACCTTC
TRBJ2-2 . . 14 TRBV11-3 CASSFSGATGELFF TGTGCCAGCAGCTTTAGCGGAGCCACCGGGGAGCTGTTTTTT
TRBJ2-5 . . 14 TRBV7-2 CASSPNRGKETQYF TGTGCCAGCAGCCCCAATAGGGGGAAAGAGACCCAGTACTTC
TRBJ1-5 . . 15 TRBV28 CASSLAAGDNQPQHF TGTGCCAGCAGTTTAGCGGCAGGAGACAATCAGCCCCAGCATTTT
TRBJ2-7 . . 11 TRBV20-1 CSAGIAYEQYF TGCAGTGCGGGAATCGCGTACGAGCAGTACTTC
TRBJ1-1 . . 15 TRBV9 CASSPRDRTNTEAFF TGTGCCAGCAGCCCGCGTGACAGAACGAACACTGAAGCTTTCTTT
TRBJ2-5 few . 12 TRBV5-1 CASSLDEETQYF TGCGCCAGCAGCTTGGACGAAGAGACCCAGTACTTC
TRBJ1-5 . . 14 TRBV7-2 CASSLKIGNQPQHF TGTGCCAGCAGCTTAAAGATAGGGAATCAGCCCCAGCATTTT
TRBJ2-7 . . 16 TRBV19 CASSKNAGTGSYEQYF TGTGCCAGTAGCAAAAACGCCGGGACGGGCTCCTACGAGCAGTACTTC
TRBJ2-7 . . 17 TRBV7-9 CASSLNIRDFGYYEQYF TGTGCCAGCAGCTTAAACATTAGGGACTTCGGGTACTACGAGCAGTACTTC
TRBJ1-2 . TRBD1 14 TRBV5-1 CASSPADRAYGYTF TGCGCCAGCAGCCCAGCGGACAGGGCCTATGGCTACACCTTC